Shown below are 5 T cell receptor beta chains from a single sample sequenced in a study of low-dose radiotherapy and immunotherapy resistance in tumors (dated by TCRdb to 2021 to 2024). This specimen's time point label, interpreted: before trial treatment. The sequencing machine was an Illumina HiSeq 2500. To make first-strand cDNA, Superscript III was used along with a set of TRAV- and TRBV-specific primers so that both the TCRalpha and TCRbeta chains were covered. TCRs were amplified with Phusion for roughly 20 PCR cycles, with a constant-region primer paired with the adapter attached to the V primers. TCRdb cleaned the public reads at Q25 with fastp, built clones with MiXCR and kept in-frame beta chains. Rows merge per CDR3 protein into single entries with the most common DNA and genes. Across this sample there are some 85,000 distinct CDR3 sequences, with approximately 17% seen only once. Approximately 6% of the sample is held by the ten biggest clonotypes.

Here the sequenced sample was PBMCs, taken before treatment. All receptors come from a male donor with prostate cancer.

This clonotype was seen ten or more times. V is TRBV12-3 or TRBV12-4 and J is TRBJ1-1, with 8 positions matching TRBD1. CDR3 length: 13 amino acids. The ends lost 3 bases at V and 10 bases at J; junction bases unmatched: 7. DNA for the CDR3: TGTGCCAGCAGTTTGGGACAGGACTTTGGAGCTTTCTTT. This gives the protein CASSLGQDFGAFF.

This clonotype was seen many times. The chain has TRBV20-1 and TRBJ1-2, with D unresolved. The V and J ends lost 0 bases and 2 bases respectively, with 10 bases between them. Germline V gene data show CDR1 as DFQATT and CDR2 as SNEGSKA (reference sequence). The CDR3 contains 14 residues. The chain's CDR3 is CSARDPAKNYGYTF. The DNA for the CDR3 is TGCAGTGCTAGAGATCCGGCTAAGAACTATGGCTACACCTTC.

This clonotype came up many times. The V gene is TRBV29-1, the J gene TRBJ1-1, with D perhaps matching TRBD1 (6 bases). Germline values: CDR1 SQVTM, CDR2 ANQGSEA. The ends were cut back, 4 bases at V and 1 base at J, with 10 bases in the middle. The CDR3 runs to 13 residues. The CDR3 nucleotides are TGCAGCGTTGCTCAGGGGAAGAACACTGAAGCTTTCTTT. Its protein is CSVAQGKNTEAFF.

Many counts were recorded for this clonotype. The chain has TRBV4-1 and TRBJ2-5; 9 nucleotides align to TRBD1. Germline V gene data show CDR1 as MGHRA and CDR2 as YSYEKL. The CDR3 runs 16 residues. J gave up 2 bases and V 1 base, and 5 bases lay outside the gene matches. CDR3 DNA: TGCGCCAGCAGCCAAGGACAGGGGGTTAAGCAAGAGACCCAGTACTTC. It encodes CASSQGQGVKQETQYF.

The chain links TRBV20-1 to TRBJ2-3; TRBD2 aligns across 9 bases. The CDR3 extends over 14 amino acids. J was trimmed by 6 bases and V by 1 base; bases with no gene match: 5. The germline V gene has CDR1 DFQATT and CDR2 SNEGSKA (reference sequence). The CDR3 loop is CSARGIAGADTQYF. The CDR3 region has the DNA TGCAGTGCTAGAGGAATAGCGGGAGCGGATACGCAGTATTTT.